This T cell receptor beta chain was recorded in a study of shared T cell receptors in the human thymus. The CDR3 loop spans 17 amino acids. Trimming took off 6 bases at V and 0 bases at J, with 21 bases between the two ends. CDR1 and CDR2 (germline): MDHEN, SYDVKM. Method: immunoSEQ multiplex PCR; TCRdb's copy keeps in-frame clones and lacks some. The sample holds about 380,000 clones, approximately 95% seen once. The J gene is TRBJ2-7, the V gene TRBV28; tentative D call: TRBD1 (6 bases). This receptor was identified in a human donor. Sequenced material: thymocytes. DNA of the CDR3: TGTGCCAGCAGCCGTCGACAGGTAAAAACAACCTCCTACGAGCAGTACTTC. Translating gives CASSRRQVKTTSYEQYF. The whole variable domain, remainder taken from reference TRBV28 and TRBJ2-7, is DVKVTQSSRYLVKRTGEKVFLECVQDMDHENMFWYRQDPGLGLRLIYFSYDVKMKEKGDIPEGYSVSREKKERFSLILESASTNQTSMYLCASSRRQVKTTSYEQYFGPGTRLTVT.